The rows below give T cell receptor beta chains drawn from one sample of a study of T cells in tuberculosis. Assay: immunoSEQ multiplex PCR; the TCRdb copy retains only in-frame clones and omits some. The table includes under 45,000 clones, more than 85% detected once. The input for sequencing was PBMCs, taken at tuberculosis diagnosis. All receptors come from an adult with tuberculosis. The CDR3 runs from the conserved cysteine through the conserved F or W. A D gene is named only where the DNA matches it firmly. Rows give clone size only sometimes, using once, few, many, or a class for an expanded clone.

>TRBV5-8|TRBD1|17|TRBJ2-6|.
CASSRGQDPSGANVLTF
TGTGCCAGCAGCCGGGGACAGGACCCCTCTGGGGCCAACGTCCTGACTTTC
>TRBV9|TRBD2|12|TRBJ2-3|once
CASSGTSYTQYF
TGTGCCAGCAGTGGGACTAGCTATACGCAGTATTTT
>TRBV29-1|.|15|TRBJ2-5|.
CSVEVWQGASETQYF
TGCAGCGTTGAAGTGTGGCAGGGCGCGTCAGAGACCCAGTACTTC
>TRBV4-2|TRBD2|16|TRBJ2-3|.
CASSQEGLAGSDTQYF
TGTGCCAGCAGCCAAGAGGGACTAGCGGGGTCAGATACGCAGTATTTT
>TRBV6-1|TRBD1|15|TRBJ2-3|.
CASSKDRGGLDTQYF
TGTGCCAGCAGTAAGGACAGGGGGGGATTAGATACGCAGTATTTT
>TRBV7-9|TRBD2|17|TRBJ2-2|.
CASSPSGGDRHSGELFF
TGTGCCAGCAGCCCTAGCGGGGGGGACCGACATTCCGGGGAGCTGTTTTTT
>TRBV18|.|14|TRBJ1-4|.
CASSPLQANEKLFF
TGTGCCAGCTCACCGCTCCAGGCTAATGAAAAACTGTTTTTT
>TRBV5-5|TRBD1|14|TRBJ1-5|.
CASSWGTGDQPQHF
TGTGCCAGCAGCTGGGGGACAGGGGATCAGCCCCAGCATTTT
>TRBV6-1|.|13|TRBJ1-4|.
CASSEADREKLFF
TGTGCCAGCAGTGAAGCAGACAGGGAAAAACTGTTTTTT
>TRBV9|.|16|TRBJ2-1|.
CASSADGGTVYNEQFF
TGTGCCAGCAGCGCAGATGGAGGGACGGTCTACAATGAGCAGTTCTTC
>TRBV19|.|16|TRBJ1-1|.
CASAPGNLFMNTEAFF
TGTGCCAGTGCTCCAGGGAATCTTTTCATGAACACTGAAGCTTTCTTT